Sequencing of this T cell receptor (beta chain) was carried out in a study of T cell changes during pregnancy in multiple sclerosis. Germline assignment: CDR1 MDHEN and CDR2 SYDVKM. The CDR3 covers 14 residues. V gave up 5 bases and J gave up 0 bases, with 10 bases separating them. The assay was immunoSEQ multiplex PCR, and TCRdb's table has in-frame clones only and misses some. Of more than 50,000 clones listed, roughly 94% are singletons. The source material was CD8+ T cells from peripheral blood mononuclear cells, sampled after pregnancy. This chain joins TRBV28 and TRBJ1-2, with D maybe TRBD1 (5 bases). This TCR was sampled from a female donor with multiple sclerosis, enrolled in a pregnancy study. The DNA for the CDR3 is TGTGCCAGCAGTCCGACAGTAGCTAACTATGGCTACACCTTC. It yields the protein CASSPTVANYGYTF.